This passage covers 21 T cell receptor beta chains from one sample sequenced in a study of blood T cell repertoires in COVID-19. Sequenced by immunoSEQ multiplex PCR; TCRdb stores in-frame clones only, minus some. The sample yields 61,000 or so clones, around 80% seen once. Material for sequencing was peripheral blood. The receptor source for this set is a woman in her 70s with acute or convalescent COVID-19.

The chain joins TRBV3-1 (or the pseudogene TRBV3-2) to TRBJ2-2, with 12 bases lining up with TRBD2. Germline V gene lookup returns CDR1 LGHDT and CDR2 YNNKEL (reference sequence). Losses at the gene ends were 4 bases for V and 2 bases for J; bases not matched to a gene: 5. This CDR3 has 17 residues. CDR3 sequence: CASSRGLAGPNTGELFF. DNA of the CDR3: TGTGCCAGCAGCCGGGGACTAGCGGGCCCTAACACCGGGGAGCTGTTTTTT.

This clone occurred a few times. This chain joins TRBV3-1 (or the pseudogene TRBV3-2) and TRBJ1-2; tentatively, D is TRBD1 (6 bases). The CDR3 is made up of 14 amino acids. The germline V and J ends were trimmed by 7 bases and 8 bases, with 20 bases remaining between them. Germline V CDR1 and CDR2: LGHDT, YNNKEL (reference sequence). CDR3 coding DNA: TGTGCCAGCAATAAAAACGGTCTTGGGGGCGGCTACACCTTC. Protein product: CASNKNGLGGGYTF.

This rearrangement joins TRBV5-1 to TRBJ1-5, with TRBD1 identical over 8 bases. The CDR3 spans 17 residues. J was trimmed by 2 bases and V by 0 bases; bases with no gene match: 7. Germline V gene sequence: CDR1 SGHRS, CDR2 YFSETQ. The CDR3 loop is CASSLGPSGGGNQPQHF. The CDR3 DNA sequence: TGCGCCAGCAGCTTGGGCCCCTCAGGGGGCGGCAATCAGCCCCAGCATTTT.

This clone has a single count. The CDR3 loop reads CASSLGLASGETQYF. CDR3 in DNA: TGTGCCAGCAGCTTAGGACTAGCCAGTGGAGAGACCCAGTACTTC. The rearrangement uses TRBV7-2 and TRBJ2-5; 7 positions match TRBD2. Germline V gene data show CDR1 as SGHTA and CDR2 as FQGNSA. There are 15 residues in the CDR3. Losses at the gene ends were 1 base for V and 4 bases for J; bases not matched to a gene: 6.

This clone appeared a few times. Here the CDR3 reads CASSPGRGRGRSYNSPLHF. For the CDR3, the DNA is TGTGCCAGCAGCCCCGGTAGGGGCAGGGGGCGATCCTATAATTCACCCCTCCACTTT. The chain employs TRBV11-2 and TRBJ1-6, with 8 bases aligning to TRBD1. Germline CDR1 and CDR2: SGHAT and FQNNGV. V lost 5 bases, J lost 1 base, and 13 bases stayed unmatched. CDR3 length: 19 amino acids.

This clone was counted a few times. This sequence joins TRBV9 and TRBJ1-3; TRBD1 might be the D (6 bases). The CDR3 is 16 amino acids. Germline-derived CDR1 and CDR2 are SGDLS and YYNGEE. Trimming pared 6 bases from V and 7 bases from J, leaving 23 bases between. The CDR3 DNA follows: TGTGCCAGCACCGAAGATGACAGGTCTCTGTGGAACACCATATATTTT. Translated, it gives CASTEDDRSLWNTIYF. Variable domain in full (rest from reference TRBV9 and TRBJ1-3): DSGVTQTPKHLITATGQRVTLRCSPRSGDLSVYWYQQSLDQGLQFLIQYYNGEERAKGNILERFSAQQFPDLHSELNLSSLELGDSALYFCASTEDDRSLWNTIYFGEGSWLTVV.

The CDR3 DNA reads TGTGCCAGCAGTTCCCTCAACAATCGATCACCCCTCCACTTT. Its protein is CASSSLNNRSPLHF. The V gene is TRBV27, the J gene TRBJ1-6, with D hard to call. Germline assignment: CDR1 MNHEY and CDR2 SMNVEV (reference sequence). This CDR3 region has 14 residues. V shed 4 bases and J shed 10 bases, with 14 bases lying between them.

V is TRBV18 and J is TRBJ1-1; TRBD1 matches at 8 bases. There are 14 residues in the CDR3. With 7 bases clipped from V and 1 base from J, the junction kept 5 bases outside the gene matches. Germline V gives CDR1 KGHSH, CDR2 LQKENI. The CDR3: CASLAGTGNTEAFF. The CDR3 nucleotides are TGTGCCAGCTTAGCCGGGACAGGGAACACTGAAGCTTTCTTT.

The chain combines TRBV7-8 with TRBJ2-2; tentative D call: TRBD1 (6 bases). Germline V gives CDR1 SGHVS, CDR2 FQNEAQ. The CDR3 covers 14 residues. The V end was cut by 5 bases, the J end by 4 bases, with 11 bases between. The CDR3 is CASSARRGTGELFF. DNA for the CDR3: TGTGCCAGCAGCGCCCGCAGGGGCACCGGGGAGCTGTTTTTT.

This chain joins TRBV6-5 and TRBJ2-2, with a weak D call TRBD2 (7 bases). CDR1 and CDR2 (germline): MNHEY, SVGAGI. The CDR3 totals 16 residues. Trimming took off 2 bases at V and 1 base at J, with 11 bases between the two ends. The DNA of the CDR3 is TGTGCCAGCAGTTACGGGGGGGCCGGGAACACCGGGGAGCTGTTTTTT. Protein sequence: CASSYGGAGNTGELFF.

The V and J genes are TRBV4-2 and TRBJ1-5; TRBD1 is a possible D gene (5 bases). Trimming shortened V by 1 base and J by 11 bases, and 12 bases separated the two germline ends. CDR1 LGHNA and CDR2 YNFKEQ come from the germline V gene. This CDR3 has 13 residues. CDR3 sequence: CASSQATGRAQHF. The CDR3 bases are TGTGCCAGCAGCCAAGCTACAGGAAGGGCCCAGCATTTT.

The gene calls are TRBV2 and TRBJ2-7; perhaps TRBD2 as D (7 bases). Trimming shortened V by 7 bases and J by 1 base, and 11 bases separated the two germline ends. Per the germline V gene, CDR1 is SNHLY and CDR2 is FYNNEI. The CDR3 spans 13 residues. The CDR3 DNA sequence: TGTGCCAGCAAGAGGGGGGGATCCTACGAGCAGTACTTC. The encoded protein is CASKRGGSYEQYF.

The chain joins TRBV7-2 to TRBJ2-1; TRBD2 aligns across 9 bases. Germline assignment: CDR1 SGHTA and CDR2 FQGNSA. After removal of 5 bases from V and 8 bases from J, the junction contained 13 bases not matched to a gene. This CDR3 region has 16 residues. CDR3 sequence reads: CASSLQMAGGWHEQFF. CDR3 nucleotide sequence: TGTGCCAGCAGCCTCCAAATGGCGGGGGGGTGGCATGAGCAGTTCTTC.

This CDR3 is CASSLSGQETQYF. DNA for the CDR3: TGTGCCAGCAGCTTATCGGGTCAAGAGACCCAGTACTTC. V and J are TRBV11-3 and TRBJ2-5; D is ambiguous. Germline V gives CDR1 SGHNT, CDR2 YENEEA. The V end was cut by 2 bases, the J end by 2 bases, with 6 bases between. The CDR3 sequence is 13 residues long.

The gene calls are TRBV9 and TRBJ2-4; D gene uncertain. This CDR3 contains 14 residues. Looked up from germline, CDR1 is SGDLS and CDR2 is YYNGEE. V gave up 5 bases and J gave up 7 bases, with 16 bases separating them. The DNA of the CDR3 is TGTGCCAGCAGTGCCGCGATTGCGGATAACATTCAGTACTTC. This sequence encodes CASSAAIADNIQYF.

This clone has just a few counts. V is TRBV25-1 and J is TRBJ2-7; the match to TRBD2 covers 8 bases. The CDR3 loop spans 17 amino acids. V dropped 3 bases and J dropped 3; count of bases not matched to a gene: 13. Germline CDR1 is MGHDK and CDR2 is SYGVNS. The CDR3 coding sequence is TGTGCCAGCAGTGATATCCCGGGGGGGGTAGGGAGCTACGAGCAGTACTTC. It is translated as CASSDIPGGVGSYEQYF.

This chain uses TRBV15 with TRBJ1-2; 8 bases match TRBD1. The CDR3 contains 14 residues. The germline V gene encodes CDR1 LNHNV and CDR2 YYDKDF (reference sequence). V dropped 6 bases and J dropped 4; count of bases not matched to a gene: 7. In DNA, the CDR3 is TGTGCCACCAGTGATGACAGGGGAATCTATGGCTACACCTTC. It translates to CATSDDRGIYGYTF.

The chain uses TRBV5-1 and TRBJ2-3; D may be TRBD2 (6 bases). Germline V gives CDR1 SGHRS, CDR2 YFSETQ. The V gene lost 4 bases and the J gene lost 3 bases, with 12 bases spanning the gap. The CDR3 loop spans 14 amino acids. The CDR3, as DNA: TGCGCCAGCAGCGTACGGGACTTAACAGATACGCAGTATTTT. Translated: CASSVRDLTDTQYF.

This clone was recorded once. In DNA, the CDR3 is TGTGCCAGTAGCTCGGGGAGCGACCGAGCTAACTATGGCTACACCTTC. Protein sequence: CASSSGSDRANYGYTF. This chain links TRBV19 with TRBJ1-2; no reliable D call. CDR1 LNHDA and CDR2 SQIVND come from the germline V gene (reference sequence). The CDR3 consists of 16 residues. V gave up 6 bases and J gave up 0 bases, with 17 bases separating them.

The chain carries TRBV20-1 and TRBJ1-1; D is ambiguous. Germline assignment: CDR1 DFQATT and CDR2 SNEGSKA (reference sequence). CDR3 length: 12 amino acids. Deletions cut 3 bases from V and 4 bases from J, with 9 bases between. CDR3 protein: CSASRTGTEAFF. In nucleotides, the CDR3 is TGCAGTGCTAGTCGTACGGGCACTGAAGCTTTCTTT.

The rearrangement joins TRBV7-3 to TRBJ2-7; TRBD2 matches at 12 bases. There are 13 residues in the CDR3. V was clipped by 3 bases and J by 9 bases; unmatched bases: 3. The germline V gene has CDR1 SGHTA and CDR2 FQGTGA. CDR3 DNA sequence: TGTGCCAGCAGCTTTTCTAGCGGGGGGGCGCAGTACTTC. Its protein is CASSFSSGGAQYF.